These T cell receptor beta chains were read from a single sample in a study of T-cell memory formation after mild COVID-19. TCRdb reprocessed the 5' RACE reads with MiXCR, giving one entry per CDR3 protein. The repertoire holds fewer than 350,000 distinct CDR3 sequences, with roughly an eighth as singletons. The sample taken for sequencing was PBMCs or a T cell subset sorted from them (not recorded which). These receptors were obtained from a man between 18 and 29 years old who had mild COVID-19 (a few samples of this study predate the infection). Cell type and time point are not known. The CDR3 runs from the conserved cysteine through the conserved F or W. A D gene is named only where the DNA matches it firmly. Size is omitted from some rows. Given values are once, few, many or a class for expanded clones.

clone_size | d_call | j_call | v_call | cdr3_aa | cdr3_nt
- | - | TRBJ1-1 | TRBV5-1 | CASSARAGVGTEAFF | TGCGCCAGCAGCGCCAGGGCAGGGGTGGGGACTGAAGCTTTCTTT
- | - | TRBJ2-3 | TRBV21-1 | CASSKARDAQYF | TGTGCCAGCAGCAAAGCACGGGATGCGCAGTATTTT
- | - | TRBJ1-5 | TRBV20-1 | CSASSQGGVLNQPQHF | TGCAGTGCTAGTAGTCAGGGAGGGGTCTTGAATCAGCCCCAGCATTTT
few | - | TRBJ2-2 | TRBV6-5 | CASRRTISSGELFF | TGTGCCAGCAGAAGGACGATTAGTAGCGGGGAGCTGTTTTTT
few | - | TRBJ1-4 | TRBV6-2/TRBV6-3 | CASSYPEGANEKLFF | TGTGCCAGCAGCTACCCCGAGGGGGCTAATGAAAAACTGTTTTTT
- | TRBD1 | TRBJ1-1 | TRBV27 | CASKTGQGGTEAFF | TGTGCCAGCAAGACAGGACAGGGTGGCACTGAAGCTTTCTTT
few | - | TRBJ2-5 | TRBV3-1 | CASSPVSGETQYF | TGTGCCAGCAGCCCCGTCAGCGGGGAGACCCAGTACTTC
once | TRBD2 | TRBJ2-3 | TRBV7-3 | CASSAGGRTDTQYF | TGTGCCAGCAGCGCGGGGGGCCGTACAGATACGCAGTATTTT
few | TRBD2 | TRBJ2-2 | TRBV20-1 | CSARPRQPSGRGELFF | TGCAGTGCTAGACCTCGCCAACCTAGCGGCCGGGGGGAGCTGTTTTTT
- | TRBD2 | TRBJ2-3 | TRBV18 | CASSPPAGGSTDTQYF | TGTGCCAGCTCACCACCCGCGGGGGGGAGCACAGATACGCAGTATTTT
many | - | TRBJ2-7 | TRBV6-6 | CASSYGQDRYEQYF | TGTGCCAGCAGTTATGGCCAGGACAGATACGAGCAGTACTTC
few | - | TRBJ1-5 | TRBV20-1 | CSAYDPEGNQPQHF | TGCAGTGCATACGATCCGGAGGGCAATCAGCCCCAGCATTTT
few | - | TRBJ2-7 | TRBV10-3 | CAIRGAGEQYF | TGTGCCATCAGGGGAGCTGGCGAGCAGTACTTC
- | TRBD1 | TRBJ1-2 | TRBV18 | CASSPQPGQDFWTF | TGTGCCAGCTCACCTCAACCGGGACAGGACTTTTGGACCTTC
few | - | TRBJ2-7 | TRBV12-3/TRBV12-4 | CASSLAFYEQYF | TGTGCCAGCAGTTTAGCCTTCTACGAGCAGTACTTC
- | TRBD1 | TRBJ2-3 | TRBV5-1 | CASSPDRPETDTQYF | TGCGCCAGCAGCCCGGACAGGCCGGAGACAGATACGCAGTATTTT
- | - | TRBJ1-2 | TRBV7-9 | CASSPAGRGAGDGYTF | TGTGCCAGCAGCCCCGCTGGTCGAGGTGCAGGGGATGGCTACACCTTC
few | - | TRBJ1-3 | TRBV3-1 | CASSPASGNTIYF | TGTGCCAGCAGCCCTGCCTCTGGAAACACCATATATTTT
- | - | TRBJ2-7 | TRBV4-3 | CASSQDPQGPSYEQYF | TGCGCCAGCAGCCAAGACCCTCAGGGCCCCTCCTACGAGCAGTACTTC
many | TRBD1 | TRBJ2-5 | TRBV11-1 | CASSRSGTGQETQYF | TGTGCCAGCAGCCGTTCCGGGACAGGACAAGAGACCCAGTACTTC
few | - | TRBJ2-1 | TRBV2 | CASMWVGNEQFF | TGTGCCAGCATGTGGGTTGGTAATGAGCAGTTCTTC
- | - | TRBJ1-4 | TRBV5-1 | CASSLLGQHSSGEKLFF | TGCGCCAGCAGCTTGTTAGGCCAGCACTCTAGTGGCGAAAAACTGTTTTTT
few | - | TRBJ2-4 | TRBV6-6 | CASSYSIGNIQYF | TGTGCCAGCAGTTACTCAATAGGGAACATTCAGTACTTC
- | - | TRBJ1-1 | TRBV24-1 | CATSLQHTNTEAFF | TGTGCCACCTCCCTCCAGCACACGAACACTGAAGCTTTCTTT
- | - | TRBJ1-4 | TRBV7-2 | CASSLSRNHATNEKLFF | TGTGCCAGCAGCTTAAGCAGGAACCATGCAACTAATGAAAAACTGTTTTTT
few | - | TRBJ1-1 | TRBV2 | CASMRFWGTEAFF | TGTGCCAGCATGAGATTCTGGGGGACTGAAGCTTTCTTT
many | - | TRBJ2-7 | TRBV7-2 | CASSRRDLWGEQYF | TGTGCCAGCAGCCGGAGGGACCTCTGGGGAGAGCAGTACTTC
few | TRBD1 | TRBJ2-5 | TRBV4-1 | CASSLSPTGGVGTQYF | TGCGCCAGCAGCCTCTCACCGACAGGGGGCGTCGGGACCCAGTACTTC
few | - | TRBJ2-6 | TRBV20-1 | CSASPSGANVLTF | TGCAGTGCTAGCCCCTCTGGGGCCAACGTCCTGACTTTC
- | - | TRBJ1-2 | TRBV28 | CASRSGTAGYGYTF | TGTGCCAGCAGGAGCGGTACGGCGGGCTATGGCTACACCTTC
few | - | TRBJ2-6 | TRBV12-5 | CASGLVAVNSGANVLTF | TGTGCTAGTGGTTTGGTAGCGGTAAACTCTGGGGCCAACGTCCTGACTTTC
few | - | TRBJ2-7 | TRBV20-1 | CSGIPGGSSYEQYF | TGCAGTGGCATCCCAGGGGGGTCTTCCTACGAGCAGTACTTC
few | - | TRBJ2-5 | TRBV7-3 | CASSSGSKETQYF | TGTGCCAGCAGCTCAGGTAGCAAGGAGACCCAGTACTTC
- | - | TRBJ1-2 | TRBV11-1 | CASSFAAATNYGYTF | TGTGCCAGCAGCTTCGCGGCAGCGACTAACTATGGCTACACCTTC
- | - | TRBJ2-1 | TRBV11-3 | CASSLNGGRENNEQFF | TGTGCCAGCAGCTTAAATGGGGGGCGGGAGAACAATGAGCAGTTCTTC
few | - | TRBJ2-7 | TRBV5-5 | CASSLIQTSYEQYF | TGTGCCAGCAGCTTGATACAGACAAGTTACGAGCAGTACTTC
- | - | TRBJ2-2 | TRBV20-1 | CSLRGAGTGELFF | TGCAGCTTAAGAGGGGCGGGCACCGGGGAGCTGTTTTTT
few | - | TRBJ2-6 | TRBV20-1 | CSARRNSGANVLTF | TGCAGTGCACGGCGAAACTCTGGGGCCAACGTCCTGACTTTC
- | - | TRBJ2-2 | TRBV11-2 | CASGSENTGELFF | TGTGCCAGCGGGTCCGAGAACACCGGGGAGCTGTTTTTT
- | - | TRBJ2-5 | TRBV3-1 | CASRLLSGQETQYF | TGTGCCAGCCGCCTACTTAGCGGACAAGAGACCCAGTACTTC
- | TRBD2 | TRBJ2-3 | TRBV28 | CASHPGGNTQYF | TGTGCCAGCCACCCGGGGGGGAATACGCAGTATTTT
- | - | TRBJ2-2 | TRBV29-1 | CGGGTGNTGELFF | TGCGGCGGGGGGACAGGGAACACCGGGGAGCTGTTTTTT
few | TRBD1 | TRBJ2-5 | TRBV7-3 | CASSLTGTGEETQYF | TGTGCCAGCAGCTTAACTGGGACAGGGGAAGAGACCCAGTACTTC